The rows below give T cell receptor beta chains drawn from one sample of a study of Graves' ophthalmopathy and Graves' hyperthyroidism. TCRdb reprocessed the multiplex PCR reads via MiXCR and lists one record per CDR3 protein. The table lists hundreds of thousands of distinct CDR3 sequences, 20% to 25% of them singletons. Source material: peripheral blood. All receptors come from a woman aged 18-29 years with stable Graves' hyperthyroidism. Some clones in this sample may be carry-over from other donors' samples. Both conserved end residues are part of each CDR3. D genes are given only for firm matches. Rows may omit the clone size; those that give it use once, few, many or a size class.

abundance: many; len: 14; j_gene: TRBJ2-2; v_gene: TRBV5-1; d_gene: .; CDR3nt: TGCGCCAGCAGCTTGATGAGCTACACCGGGGAGCTGTTTTTT; CDR3aa: CASSLMSYTGELFF
abundance: many; len: 15; j_gene: TRBJ2-2; v_gene: TRBV2; d_gene: TRBD1; CDR3nt: TGTGCCAGCAGTGAAGGGCCAGGGGGAACTGGGGAGCTGTTTTTT; CDR3aa: CASSEGPGGTGELFF
abundance: .; len: 14; j_gene: TRBJ1-2; v_gene: TRBV9; d_gene: TRBD1; CDR3nt: TGTGCCAGCAGCGAGCCCGGGACAGAATATGGCTACACCTTC; CDR3aa: CASSEPGTEYGYTF
abundance: many; len: 16; j_gene: TRBJ1-2; v_gene: TRBV2; d_gene: .; CDR3nt: TGTGCCAGCAGCGGAGGGTGGGCCCGGGCCCACTATGGCTACACCTTC; CDR3aa: CASSGGWARAHYGYTF
abundance: many; len: 11; j_gene: TRBJ2-5; v_gene: TRBV6-1; d_gene: .; CDR3nt: TGTGCCGTCGTCGGCCAGGAGACCCAGTACTTC; CDR3aa: CAVVGQETQYF
abundance: few; len: 16; j_gene: TRBJ2-2; v_gene: TRBV5-1; d_gene: .; CDR3nt: TGCGCCAGCAGCCCACCCGGGACGGCAAACACCGGGGAGCTGTTTTTT; CDR3aa: CASSPPGTANTGELFF
abundance: .; len: 17; j_gene: TRBJ1-5; v_gene: TRBV6-1; d_gene: .; CDR3nt: TGTGCCAGCTCCTCGGACATCCCGACTTATAGCAATCAGCCCCAGCATTTT; CDR3aa: CASSSDIPTYSNQPQHF
abundance: .; len: 11; j_gene: TRBJ2-5; v_gene: TRBV12-3/TRBV12-4; d_gene: .; CDR3nt: TGTGCCAGCAGTTTCCTTGGGACCCAGTACTTC; CDR3aa: CASSFLGTQYF
abundance: .; len: 14; j_gene: TRBJ2-7; v_gene: TRBV20-1; d_gene: TRBD2; CDR3nt: TGCAGTGCTAGGGGGTCTAGCGGGGGCCACGAGCAGTACTTC; CDR3aa: CSARGSSGGHEQYF
abundance: many; len: 16; j_gene: TRBJ1-5; v_gene: TRBV19; d_gene: .; CDR3nt: TGTGCCAGTAGTATAGGGGATCGGGGGGCCAATCAGCCCCAGCATTTT; CDR3aa: CASSIGDRGANQPQHF
abundance: .; len: 16; j_gene: TRBJ1-1; v_gene: TRBV6-5; d_gene: TRBD1; CDR3nt: TGTGCCAGCAGTTACTCGGGACAGGGAGCAGGGACTGAAGCTTTCTTT; CDR3aa: CASSYSGQGAGTEAFF
abundance: many; len: 14; j_gene: TRBJ2-7; v_gene: TRBV19; d_gene: TRBD2; CDR3nt: TGTGCCAGTAGTATTCGTCTAGCGGGGTACGAGCAGTACTTC; CDR3aa: CASSIRLAGYEQYF
abundance: few; len: 13; j_gene: TRBJ1-5; v_gene: TRBV6-1; d_gene: .; CDR3nt: TGTGCCAGCAGTGAAGATGGGAGACAGCCCCAGCATTTT; CDR3aa: CASSEDGRQPQHF
abundance: .; len: 13; j_gene: TRBJ1-1; v_gene: TRBV6-1; d_gene: .; CDR3nt: TGTGCCTGCGGGGGGGGACTTAACACTGAAGCTTTCTTT; CDR3aa: CACGGGLNTEAFF
abundance: many; len: 12; j_gene: TRBJ2-7; v_gene: TRBV30; d_gene: .; CDR3nt: TGTGCCTGGGGAACAGGGACCCACGAGCAGTACTTC; CDR3aa: CAWGTGTHEQYF
abundance: .; len: 15; j_gene: TRBJ2-5; v_gene: TRBV11-2; d_gene: TRBD1; CDR3nt: TGTGCCAGCAGCGCCTGGACAGGGGGGAAAGAGACCCAGTACTTC; CDR3aa: CASSAWTGGKETQYF